What follows are 5 T cell receptor beta chains derived from one specimen sequenced in a study of T cells and Merkel cell carcinoma outcomes. Sequenced by immunoSEQ multiplex PCR; TCRdb stores in-frame clones only, minus some. The repertoire holds more than 6,000 clones, less than 95% seen once, with 2.5% to 3% in the top ten. Sequencing input: tumor tissue from Merkel cell carcinoma. The origin of the receptors is a human donor with Merkel cell carcinoma.

The J gene is TRBJ2-7, the V gene TRBV11-1; D is possibly TRBD1 or TRBD2 (5 bases each). Germline V gene lookup returns CDR1 SGHAT and CDR2 FQDESV (reference sequence). The CDR3 sequence is 13 residues long. Trimming left V 4 bases short and J 2 bases short, with 9 bases between. The CDR3 nucleotides read TGTGCCAGCAGCTCGGGACGGCCCTACGAGCAGTACTTC. Encoded protein: CASSSGRPYEQYF.

The V call is TRBV7-6, the J call TRBJ2-5, with D hard to call. The V gene lost 5 bases and the J gene lost 5 bases, with 15 bases spanning the gap. In germline, CDR1 is SGHVS, CDR2 FNYEAQ. The CDR3 sequence is 14 residues long. CDR3 sequence reads: CASSLRTRTETQYF. The CDR3 nucleotides are TGTGCCAGCAGCCTCCGGACCCGGACCGAGACCCAGTACTTC.

J is TRBJ1-3 and V is TRBV6-5; TRBD1 is a possible D gene (6 bases). V was trimmed by 10 bases and J by 1 base, leaving 8 bases between them. CDR1 and CDR2 from the germline V gene are MNHEY and SVGAGI. This CDR3 has 12 amino acids. The CDR3 region is CATTGSGNTIYF. CDR3 coding DNA: TGTGCCACTACAGGGTCTGGAAACACCATATATTTT.

This sequence joins TRBV7-9 and TRBJ1-5; D is unclear. The CDR3 is 15 amino acids. Per the germline V gene, CDR1 is SEHNR and CDR2 is FQNEAQ (reference sequence). Trimming cost V 5 bases and J 1 base, with 12 bases left between them. CDR3 coding DNA: TGTGCCAGCAGCCCCCAAGACGGAAGCAATCAGCCCCAGCATTTT. Protein product: CASSPQDGSNQPQHF.

The chain carries TRBV6-5 and TRBJ2-5; unclear D gene. The CDR3 loop spans 14 amino acids. The V and J ends lost 7 bases and 2 bases respectively, with 14 bases between them. CDR1 MNHEY and CDR2 SVGAGI come from the germline V gene. As DNA, the CDR3 is TGTGCCAGCACATCGCCAGGTGGACAAGAGACCCAGTACTTC. Translation gives CASTSPGGQETQYF.